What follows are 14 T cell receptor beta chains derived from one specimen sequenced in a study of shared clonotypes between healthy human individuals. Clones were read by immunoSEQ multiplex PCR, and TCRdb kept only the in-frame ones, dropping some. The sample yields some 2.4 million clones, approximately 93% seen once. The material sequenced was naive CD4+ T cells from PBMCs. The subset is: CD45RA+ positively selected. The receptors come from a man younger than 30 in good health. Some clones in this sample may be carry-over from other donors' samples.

CDR3 coding DNA: TGTGCCAGCAGCAAATGGCCTGCCGCTGGTGCTTTCTTT. This sequence encodes CASSKWPAAGAFF. V usage is TRBV21-1 and J usage is TRBJ1-1; the table's D gene call, TRBD1, was not cross checked with the DNA. TRBV21-1 corresponds to a pseudogene. The length of the CDR3 is 13 residues.

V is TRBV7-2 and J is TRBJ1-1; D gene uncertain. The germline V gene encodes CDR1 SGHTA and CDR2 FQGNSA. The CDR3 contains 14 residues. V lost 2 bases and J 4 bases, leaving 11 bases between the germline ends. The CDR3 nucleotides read TGTGCCAGCAGCTTATTCGAGGTGGCCACTGAAGCTTTCTTT. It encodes CASSLFEVATEAFF.

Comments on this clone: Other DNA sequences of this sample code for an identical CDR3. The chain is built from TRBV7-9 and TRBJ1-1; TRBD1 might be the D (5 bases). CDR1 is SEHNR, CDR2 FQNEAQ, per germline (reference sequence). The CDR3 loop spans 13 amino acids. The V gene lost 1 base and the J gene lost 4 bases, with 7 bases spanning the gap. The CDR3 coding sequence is TGTGCCAGCAGCTTAGATGGGGGCACTGAAGCTTTCTTT. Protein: CASSLDGGTEAFF.

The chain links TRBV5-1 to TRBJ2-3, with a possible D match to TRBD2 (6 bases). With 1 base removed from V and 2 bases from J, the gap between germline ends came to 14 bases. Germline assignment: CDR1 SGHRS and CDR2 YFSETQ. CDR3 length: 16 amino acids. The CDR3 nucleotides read TGCGCCAGCAGCTTGAAGAGTGGCGGGGACACAGATACGCAGTATTTT. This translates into CASSLKSGGDTDTQYF.

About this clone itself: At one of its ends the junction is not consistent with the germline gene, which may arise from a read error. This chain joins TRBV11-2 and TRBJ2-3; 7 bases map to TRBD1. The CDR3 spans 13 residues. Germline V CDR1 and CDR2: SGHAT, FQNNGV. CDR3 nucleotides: TGTGCCAGCAGCTTACCCGGGACAGAGACGCAGTATTTT. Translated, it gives CASSLPGTETQYF. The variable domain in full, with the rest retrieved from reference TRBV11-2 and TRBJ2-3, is EAGVAQSPRYKIIEKRQSVAFWCNPISGHATLYWYQQILGQGPKLLIQFQNNGVVDDSQLPKDRFSAERLKGVDSTLKIQPAKLEDSAVYLCASSLPGTETQYFGPGTRLTVL.

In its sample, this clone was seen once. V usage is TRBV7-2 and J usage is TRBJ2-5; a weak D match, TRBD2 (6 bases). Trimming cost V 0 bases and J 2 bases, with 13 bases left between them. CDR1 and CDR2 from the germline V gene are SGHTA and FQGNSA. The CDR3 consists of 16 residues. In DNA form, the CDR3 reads TGTGCCAGCAGCTTAGCTTCTGCGGGATCTCAAGAGACCCAGTACTTC. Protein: CASSLASAGSQETQYF.

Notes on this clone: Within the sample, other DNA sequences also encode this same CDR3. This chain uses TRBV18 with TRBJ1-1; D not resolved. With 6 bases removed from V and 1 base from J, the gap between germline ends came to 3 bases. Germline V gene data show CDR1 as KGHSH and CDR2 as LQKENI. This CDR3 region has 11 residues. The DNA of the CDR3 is TGTGCCAGCTCCCCGAACACTGAAGCTTTCTTT. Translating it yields CASSPNTEAFF.

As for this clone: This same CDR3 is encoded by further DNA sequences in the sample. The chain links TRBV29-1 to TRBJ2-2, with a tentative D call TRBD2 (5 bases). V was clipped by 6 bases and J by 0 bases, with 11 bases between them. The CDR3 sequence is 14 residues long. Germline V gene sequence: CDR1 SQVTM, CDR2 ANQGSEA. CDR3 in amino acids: CSVGRTANTGELFF. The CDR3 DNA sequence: TGCAGCGTCGGTCGGACTGCGAACACCGGGGAGCTGTTTTTT.

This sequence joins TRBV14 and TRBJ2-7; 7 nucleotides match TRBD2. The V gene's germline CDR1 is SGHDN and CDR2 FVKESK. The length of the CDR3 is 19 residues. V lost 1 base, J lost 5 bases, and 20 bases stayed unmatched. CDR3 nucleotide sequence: TGTGCCAGCAGCCAAGGTAGACCACGTTCCTATTCCGGGAGGAACGAGCAGTACTTC. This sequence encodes CASSQGRPRSYSGRNEQYF.

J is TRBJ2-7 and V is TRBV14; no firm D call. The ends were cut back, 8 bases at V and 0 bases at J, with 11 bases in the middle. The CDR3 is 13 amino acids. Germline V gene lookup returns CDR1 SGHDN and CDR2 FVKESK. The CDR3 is CASGEQSSYEQYF. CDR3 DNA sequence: TGTGCCAGCGGAGAACAGAGCTCCTACGAGCAGTACTTC.

The CDR3: CASSSPGQRTEQYF. CDR3 coding DNA: TGTGCCAGCAGTAGCCCGGGACAGAGGACCGAGCAGTACTTC. The genes are TRBV6-5 and TRBJ2-7, with 7 bases lining up with TRBD1. The CDR3 is 14 amino acids. Germline CDR1 and CDR2: MNHEY and SVGAGI. The ends lost 5 bases at V and 6 bases at J; junction bases unmatched: 10.

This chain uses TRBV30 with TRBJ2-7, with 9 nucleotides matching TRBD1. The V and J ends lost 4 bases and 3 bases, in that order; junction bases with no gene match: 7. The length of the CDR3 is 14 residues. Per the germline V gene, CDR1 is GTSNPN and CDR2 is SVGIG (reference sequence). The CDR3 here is CAWTLTGGHYEQYF. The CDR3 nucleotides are TGTGCCTGGACCCTGACAGGGGGGCACTACGAGCAGTACTTC.

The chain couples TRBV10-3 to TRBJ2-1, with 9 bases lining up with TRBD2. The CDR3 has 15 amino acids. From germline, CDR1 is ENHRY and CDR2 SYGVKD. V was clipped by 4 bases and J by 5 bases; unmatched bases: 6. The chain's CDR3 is CAISVAGGLNNEQFF. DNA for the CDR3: TGTGCCATCAGTGTCGCGGGAGGGTTGAACAATGAGCAGTTCTTC.

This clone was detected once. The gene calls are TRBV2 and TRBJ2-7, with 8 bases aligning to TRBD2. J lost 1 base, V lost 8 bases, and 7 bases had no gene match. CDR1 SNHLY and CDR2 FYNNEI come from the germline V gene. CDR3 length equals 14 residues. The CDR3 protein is CASRREVDSYEQYF. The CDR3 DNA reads TGTGCCAGCCGGCGGGAGGTGGATTCCTACGAGCAGTACTTC.